Below are 11 T cell receptor beta chains sequenced from a single sample in a study of blood T cell repertoires in COVID-19. The assay was immunoSEQ multiplex PCR, and TCRdb's table has in-frame clones only and misses some. Of fewer than 250,000 clones in the sample, roughly 80% were seen once. The sample consisted of PBMCs or T cells enriched from blood (not recorded which). The receptors derive from a woman under 40 who had recovered from COVID-19.

J is TRBJ1-4 and V is TRBV24-1; D possibly corresponds to TRBD1 (5 bases). The V end was cut by 4 bases, the J end by 7 bases, with 18 bases between. This CDR3 is 16 amino acids long. The germline CDR1 and CDR2 sequences are KGHDR and SFDVKD. CDR3 amino acids: CATSDTSGTQPEKLFF. CDR3 DNA: TGTGCCACCAGTGACACCAGCGGGACCCAACCTGAAAAACTGTTTTTT.

The chain employs TRBV7-8 and TRBJ2-3, with 11 positions matching TRBD1. The V segment lost 5 bases and the J segment 1 base; nucleotides outside the gene matches: 8. The CDR3 has 17 amino acids. Germline assignment: CDR1 SGHVS and CDR2 FQNEAQ. The CDR3 nucleotides read TGTGCCAGCAGCCTACGAGGACAGGGGGCTCGCACAGATACGCAGTATTTT. The encoded protein is CASSLRGQGARTDTQYF.

The chain joins TRBV19 to TRBJ2-7, with 7 positions matching TRBD2. This CDR3 spans 14 amino acids. V lost 4 bases and J lost 2; bases outside the gene matches: 5. The germline V gene encodes CDR1 LNHDA and CDR2 SQIVND (reference sequence). In DNA form, the CDR3 reads TGTGCCAGTAGTAACCTCGGACTAGCCTACGAGCAGTACTTC. Protein product: CASSNLGLAYEQYF.

V is TRBV7-2 and J is TRBJ2-2, with TRBD2 matching 8 bases. The J segment lost 5 bases and the V segment lost 4 bases, leaving 6 bases of the junction unmatched. Germline assignment: CDR1 SGHTA and CDR2 FQGNSA. CDR3 length: 15 amino acids. The CDR3 loop is CASSSSSGPTGELFF. The CDR3 bases are TGTGCCAGCAGCTCGTCTAGCGGGCCGACCGGGGAGCTGTTTTTT.

V usage is TRBV7-8 and J usage is TRBJ2-5; D possibly corresponds to TRBD1 (6 bases). Trimming took 2 bases from V and 0 from J, leaving 19 bases between them. From germline, CDR1 is SGHVS and CDR2 FQNEAQ. The CDR3 is 18 amino acids. The DNA of the CDR3 is TGTGCCAGCAGCTTAAGCAGGTGGCAGGGGTCGTACCAAGAGACCCAGTACTTC. This codes for CASSLSRWQGSYQETQYF.

V is TRBV4-1 and J is TRBJ2-1; TRBD2 is a possible D gene (6 bases). V was trimmed by 4 bases and J by 5 bases, leaving 18 bases between them. This CDR3 is built from 16 residues. Germline CDR1 reads MGHRA; CDR2 reads YSYEKL. This CDR3 reads CASSPEGRDGNNEQFF. In nucleotides, the CDR3 is TGCGCCAGCAGCCCGGAGGGACGCGACGGGAACAATGAGCAGTTCTTC.

The V gene is TRBV28, the J gene TRBJ1-2; perhaps TRBD1 as D (5 bases). Germline V gene sequence: CDR1 MDHEN, CDR2 SYDVKM. The CDR3 covers 13 residues. V was shortened by 3 bases and J by 3 bases, with 8 bases between the two germline ends. The DNA for the CDR3 is TGTGCCAGCAGTTTGGACATGGACTATGGCTACACCTTC. Its protein is CASSLDMDYGYTF.

The chain combines TRBV2 with TRBJ2-3; D is unclear. The CDR3 has 15 amino acids. Per germline, CDR1 SNHLY and CDR2 FYNNEI. V gave up 4 bases and J gave up 0 bases, with 11 bases separating them. CDR3 DNA sequence: TGTGCCAGCAGTGTTAGTGTAGCAAGCACAGATACGCAGTATTTT. Amino acid sequence: CASSVSVASTDTQYF.

The V and J genes are TRBV9 and TRBJ2-3, with 16 bases that match TRBD2. With 4 bases clipped from V and 5 bases from J, the junction kept 4 bases outside the gene matches. CDR3 length: 16 residues. In germline, CDR1 is SGDLS, CDR2 YYNGEE. Here the CDR3 DNA reads TGTGCCAGCAGCAAGGGACTAGCGGGAGGGGTAGATACGCAGTATTTT. It specifies CASSKGLAGGVDTQYF.

The count of this clone is one. The chain links TRBV7-3 to TRBJ2-1; 10 positions match TRBD2. This CDR3 is built from 15 residues. V lost 5 bases, J lost 10 bases, and 11 bases stayed unmatched. Germline loops: CDR1 SGHTA, CDR2 FQGTGA. CDR3: CASSGSGRAIEEQFF. In DNA form, the CDR3 reads TGTGCCAGCAGCGGGAGCGGGAGGGCCATAGAGGAGCAGTTCTTC.

This clone was counted between two and nine times. The chain uses TRBV5-5 and TRBJ1-6, with 8 bases identical to TRBD1. This CDR3 region has 15 residues. The trim removed 3 bases at V and 10 bases at J, leaving 9 bases unmatched. Germline V gives CDR1 SGHKS, CDR2 YYEKEE (reference sequence). The CDR3: CASSWGDRSGSPLHF. DNA for the CDR3: TGTGCCAGCAGCTGGGGGGACAGGAGTGGGTCACCCCTCCACTTT.